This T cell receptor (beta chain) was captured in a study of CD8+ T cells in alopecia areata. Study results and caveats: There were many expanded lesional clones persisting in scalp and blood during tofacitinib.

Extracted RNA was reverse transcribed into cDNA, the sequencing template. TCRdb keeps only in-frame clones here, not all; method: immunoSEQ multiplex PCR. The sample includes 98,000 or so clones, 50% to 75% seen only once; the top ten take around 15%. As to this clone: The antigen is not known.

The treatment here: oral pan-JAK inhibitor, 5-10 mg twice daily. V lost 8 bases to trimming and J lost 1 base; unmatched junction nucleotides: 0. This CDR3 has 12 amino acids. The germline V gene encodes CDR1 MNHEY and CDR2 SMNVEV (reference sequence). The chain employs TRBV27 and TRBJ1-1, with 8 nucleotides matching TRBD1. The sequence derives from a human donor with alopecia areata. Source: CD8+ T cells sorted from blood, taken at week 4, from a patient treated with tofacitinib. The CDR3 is CASGTGNTEAFF. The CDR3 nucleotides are TGTGCCAGCGGGACAGGGAACACTGAAGCTTTCTTT.